The clone carrying this T cell receptor beta chain appeared a single time. Sequencing used cDNA as its template, made by extracting RNA and reverse transcribing it. Method: immunoSEQ multiplex PCR; TCRdb's copy keeps in-frame clones and lacks some. The sample contains more than 200,000 clones, about two thirds of which appear only once. The sample is drawn from a study of CD8+ T cells in alopecia areata. V shed 6 bases and J shed 7 bases, with 9 bases lying between them. Germline CDR1 MNHEY, CDR2 SVGAGI. The CDR3 has 11 residues. The receptor was derived from a human donor with alopecia areata. V gene TRBV6-5 combines with J gene TRBJ1-1; D not certain. This sample comprised CD4+ T cells sorted from blood, obtained at week 0. Here the CDR3 DNA reads TGTGCCAGCAGAGCCACCGGTGAAGCTTTCTTT. Translating it yields CASRATGEAFF.